The T cell receptor beta chain described here comes from a study of cytomegalovirus exposure and HLA in healthy donors. Study-wide points: Researchers had no immune exposure information except CMV serostatus available.

The CDR3 has 15 amino acids. The V gene's germline CDR1 is MRHNA and CDR2 SNTAGT. V lost 0 bases and J lost 4; bases outside the gene matches: 1. Concerning this clone: Its antigen is unknown.

The PCR had 60 Vbeta and 13 Jbeta primers. Method: immunoSEQ multiplex PCR; TCRdb's copy keeps in-frame clones and lacks some. Of some 130,000 clones listed, around 86% are singletons. What was sequenced was PBMCs. This clonotype originated in a man aged 18 to 29 in good health and CMV-seronegative. The rearrangement links TRBV6-4 to TRBJ2-3, with 10 bases lining up with TRBD1. Here the CDR3 DNA reads TGTGCCAGCAGTGACTCCGGGACAGGGGCAGATACGCAGTATTTT. Amino acids: CASSDSGTGADTQYF.